Listed below are T cell receptor beta chains from one sample, sequenced in a study of T cell repertoires in cytomegalovirus infection. TCRdb re-derived calls from the reads in MiXCR, one entry per CDR3 protein. Among roughly 180,000 distinct CDR3 sequences listed, roughly a fifth were seen once. Which antigens these TCRs recognize remains unknown. This specimen consisted of CD8+ T cells from cultured PBMCs, obtained from culture after CMV antigen stimulation. These TCRs come from a human donor in good health (CMV status not recorded). Some clones in this sample may be carry-over from other donors' samples. CDR3s include the opening cysteine and the closing phenylalanine or tryptophan. The D gene is left open where the match is weak. Clone size is not always given. Where it is, it says once, few, many or a class for expanded clones.

v_gene: TRBV12-3/TRBV12-4; d_gene: NA; j_gene: TRBJ2-1; abundance: NA; CDR3nt: TGTGCCAGCACGGTGGTGGGGTTCGATGAGCAGTTCTTC; CDR3aa: CASTVVGFDEQFF
v_gene: TRBV7-2; d_gene: TRBD2; j_gene: TRBJ2-4; abundance: few; CDR3nt: TGTGCCAGCAGCTTAGGATTAGCGGGGGGGCCGGTGGCCAAAAACATTCAGTACTTC; CDR3aa: CASSLGLAGGPVAKNIQYF
v_gene: TRBV7-2; d_gene: TRBD2; j_gene: TRBJ2-5; abundance: few; CDR3nt: TGTGCCAGCAGCCGCCGAGAAACCGGGACTAGCACCACCCGTAAGGAGACCCAGTACTTC; CDR3aa: CASSRRETGTSTTRKETQYF
v_gene: TRBV7-2; d_gene: NA; j_gene: TRBJ2-1; abundance: NA; CDR3nt: TGTGCCAGCAGCTTAAGACTGCCTCCCTACAATGAGCAGTTCTTC; CDR3aa: CASSLRLPPYNEQFF
v_gene: TRBV5-6; d_gene: NA; j_gene: TRBJ1-2; abundance: NA; CDR3nt: TGTGCCAGCAGCGCGACCGAGATCCTATATGGCTACACCTTC; CDR3aa: CASSATEILYGYTF
v_gene: TRBV5-1; d_gene: NA; j_gene: TRBJ2-7; abundance: NA; CDR3nt: TGCGCCAGCGCCCCGGTACAGCCAACCTACGAGCAGTACTTC; CDR3aa: CASAPVQPTYEQYF
v_gene: TRBV4-1; d_gene: NA; j_gene: TRBJ2-2; abundance: NA; CDR3nt: TGCGCCAGCAGCCAACCCAACGGGGAGCTGTTTTTT; CDR3aa: CASSQPNGELFF
v_gene: TRBV4-1; d_gene: TRBD1; j_gene: TRBJ1-2; abundance: few; CDR3nt: TGCGCCAGCAGCCGCACATCCTGGGACAGCGAGTTCTATGGCTACACCTTC; CDR3aa: CASSRTSWDSEFYGYTF
v_gene: TRBV7-9; d_gene: TRBD1; j_gene: TRBJ1-2; abundance: NA; CDR3nt: TGTGCCAGCAGCTTAGTCACAGGGGGCGTCTATGGCTACACCTTC; CDR3aa: CASSLVTGGVYGYTF
v_gene: TRBV7-9; d_gene: TRBD1; j_gene: TRBJ2-7; abundance: NA; CDR3nt: TGTGCCAGCAGCTTGGTGACAGGGGTGCCCTACGAGCAGTACTTC; CDR3aa: CASSLVTGVPYEQYF
v_gene: TRBV5-6; d_gene: NA; j_gene: TRBJ2-1; abundance: NA; CDR3nt: TGTGCCAGCAGCTTAAACTTCATCCCTGAGCAGTTCTTC; CDR3aa: CASSLNFIPEQFF
v_gene: TRBV9; d_gene: NA; j_gene: TRBJ1-1; abundance: NA; CDR3nt: TGTGCCAGCAGCCCCCCGTCGAATGAAGCTTTCTTT; CDR3aa: CASSPPSNEAFF
v_gene: TRBV7-2; d_gene: NA; j_gene: TRBJ2-3; abundance: few; CDR3nt: TGTGCCAGCAGCTTCAAGGGCACAGATACGCAGTATTTT; CDR3aa: CASSFKGTDTQYF
v_gene: TRBV7-6; d_gene: NA; j_gene: TRBJ1-5; abundance: few; CDR3nt: TGTGCCAGCAGCTTTGGTCCGGCTTATAGCAATCAGCCCCAGCATTTT; CDR3aa: CASSFGPAYSNQPQHF
v_gene: TRBV7-2; d_gene: NA; j_gene: TRBJ1-2; abundance: few; CDR3nt: TGTGCCAGCAGGCCCAGGGACTATGGCTACACCTTC; CDR3aa: CASRPRDYGYTF
v_gene: TRBV4-1; d_gene: NA; j_gene: TRBJ1-1; abundance: few; CDR3nt: TGCGCCAGCAGCCAGTCCGTGACAGCGGTTTCTGAAGCTTTCTTT; CDR3aa: CASSQSVTAVSEAFF
v_gene: TRBV7-2; d_gene: NA; j_gene: TRBJ1-3; abundance: few; CDR3nt: TGTGCCAGCAGCTTAGCAGGGGGAGCTGGAAACACCATATATTTT; CDR3aa: CASSLAGGAGNTIYF
v_gene: TRBV20-1; d_gene: NA; j_gene: TRBJ2-4; abundance: few; CDR3nt: TGCAGTGCGCAAGGTCTCAGGGAGGGGGGCAAAAACATTCAGTACTTC; CDR3aa: CSAQGLREGGKNIQYF
v_gene: TRBV6-1; d_gene: TRBD2; j_gene: TRBJ2-5; abundance: few; CDR3nt: TGTGCCAGCAGCCTAGGGACTAGCTCTGATCCCCTGTACCAAGAGACCCAGTACTTC; CDR3aa: CASSLGTSSDPLYQETQYF
v_gene: TRBV6-1; d_gene: NA; j_gene: TRBJ1-1; abundance: NA; CDR3nt: TGTGCCAGCACCCCTAATGATCTGAACACTGAAGCTTTCTTT; CDR3aa: CASTPNDLNTEAFF
v_gene: TRBV11-2; d_gene: NA; j_gene: TRBJ1-2; abundance: few; CDR3nt: TGTGCCAGCAGATCCTTCAGGAGAGCTAACTATGGCTACACCTTC; CDR3aa: CASRSFRRANYGYTF
v_gene: TRBV6-4; d_gene: NA; j_gene: TRBJ2-3; abundance: few; CDR3nt: TGTGCCAGCAGTCACCAGGGTTTAGATACGCAGTATTTT; CDR3aa: CASSHQGLDTQYF
v_gene: TRBV7-9; d_gene: TRBD1; j_gene: TRBJ1-1; abundance: few; CDR3nt: TGTGCCAGCAGCTCTTCCCAGGACAGGACTGAAGCTTTCTTT; CDR3aa: CASSSSQDRTEAFF
v_gene: TRBV5-1; d_gene: NA; j_gene: TRBJ2-5; abundance: few; CDR3nt: TGCGCCAGCAGCGGAACTACAGGGATCCAAGAGACCCAGTACTTC; CDR3aa: CASSGTTGIQETQYF
v_gene: TRBV5-6; d_gene: NA; j_gene: TRBJ2-5; abundance: NA; CDR3nt: TGTGCCAGCAGCTTTCAGGGGCTGGAGACCCAGTACTTC; CDR3aa: CASSFQGLETQYF
v_gene: TRBV4-1; d_gene: TRBD1; j_gene: TRBJ2-7; abundance: few; CDR3nt: TGCGCCAGCAGCCAGCCTGGACAGGCTATCTACGAGCAGTACTTC; CDR3aa: CASSQPGQAIYEQYF
v_gene: TRBV2; d_gene: NA; j_gene: TRBJ1-2; abundance: few; CDR3nt: TGTGCCAGCAGTGATTGGGCGGGTGCGGAAGGCTACACCTTC; CDR3aa: CASSDWAGAEGYTF
v_gene: TRBV7-9; d_gene: NA; j_gene: TRBJ1-1; abundance: few; CDR3nt: TGTGCCAGCAGCTTAGGATCACAGGGATTGAGAAACACTGAAGCTTTCTTT; CDR3aa: CASSLGSQGLRNTEAFF
v_gene: TRBV6-6; d_gene: NA; j_gene: TRBJ1-5; abundance: NA; CDR3nt: TGTGCCAGCACTGACCGACCCTACAATCAGCCCCAGCATTTT; CDR3aa: CASTDRPYNQPQHF
v_gene: TRBV4-1; d_gene: NA; j_gene: TRBJ2-2; abundance: NA; CDR3nt: TGCGCCAGCTCGGTGATTCCGAACACCGGGGAGCTGTTTTTT; CDR3aa: CASSVIPNTGELFF
v_gene: TRBV7-3; d_gene: NA; j_gene: TRBJ1-1; abundance: many; CDR3nt: TGTGCCAGCAGCCCTGGCTCGGTGAACACTGAAGCTTTCTTT; CDR3aa: CASSPGSVNTEAFF
v_gene: TRBV7-6; d_gene: NA; j_gene: TRBJ1-1; abundance: few; CDR3nt: TGTGCCAGCAGCCTAACGGGGGGTTCGAACACTGAAGCTTTCTTT; CDR3aa: CASSLTGGSNTEAFF
v_gene: TRBV7-8; d_gene: NA; j_gene: TRBJ2-7; abundance: few; CDR3nt: TGTGCCAGCAGCACCGATACAGGATTCGTCGAGCAGTACTTC; CDR3aa: CASSTDTGFVEQYF
v_gene: TRBV11-2; d_gene: NA; j_gene: TRBJ1-1; abundance: NA; CDR3nt: TGTGCCAGCAGCCCCGGGTTTGAAGCTTTCTTT; CDR3aa: CASSPGFEAFF
v_gene: TRBV7-4; d_gene: NA; j_gene: TRBJ1-2; abundance: NA; CDR3nt: TGTGCCAGCAGCTTAGGCCGGGACACCTCGGGGTATGGCTACACCTTC; CDR3aa: CASSLGRDTSGYGYTF
v_gene: TRBV4-1; d_gene: TRBD2; j_gene: TRBJ2-4; abundance: NA; CDR3nt: TGCGCCAGCAGCCAAGGTTCGCTAGCGGGGACAGCCAAAAACATTCAGTACTTC; CDR3aa: CASSQGSLAGTAKNIQYF
v_gene: TRBV7-6; d_gene: TRBD1; j_gene: TRBJ2-7; abundance: once; CDR3nt: TGTGCCAGCAGCCCCGGGACAGGGGAGACCTACGAGCAGTACTTC; CDR3aa: CASSPGTGETYEQYF
v_gene: TRBV7-8; d_gene: TRBD2; j_gene: TRBJ2-3; abundance: few; CDR3nt: TGTGCCAGCAGCTTACGAGCGGCGGGGGACACAGATACGCAGTATTTT; CDR3aa: CASSLRAAGDTDTQYF
v_gene: TRBV7-6; d_gene: NA; j_gene: TRBJ2-3; abundance: few; CDR3nt: TGTGCCAGCAGCTTGGGGAGATCCCTCCTCGGCACAGATACGCAGTATTTT; CDR3aa: CASSLGRSLLGTDTQYF
v_gene: TRBV7-2; d_gene: NA; j_gene: TRBJ1-5; abundance: few; CDR3nt: TGTGCCAGCAGCCCCAGGGCAGGGATAAATCAGCCCCAGCATTTT; CDR3aa: CASSPRAGINQPQHF
v_gene: TRBV7-2; d_gene: NA; j_gene: TRBJ1-2; abundance: few; CDR3nt: TGTGCCAGCAGCTTAACCGGGACAATTAACTATGGCTACACCTTC; CDR3aa: CASSLTGTINYGYTF
v_gene: TRBV2; d_gene: NA; j_gene: TRBJ1-2; abundance: many; CDR3nt: TGTGCCACGACGACAGAAAACTATGGCTACACCTTC; CDR3aa: CATTTENYGYTF
v_gene: TRBV11-3; d_gene: TRBD2; j_gene: TRBJ2-1; abundance: few; CDR3nt: TGTGCCAGCAGCTTAGATGTCGGGGGGGCCCCCTACAATGAGCAGTTCTTC; CDR3aa: CASSLDVGGAPYNEQFF
v_gene: TRBV5-6; d_gene: NA; j_gene: TRBJ1-1; abundance: NA; CDR3nt: TGTGCCAGCAGCTTGGAACCAGTAGGGCAGTTGAACACTGAAGCTTTCTTT; CDR3aa: CASSLEPVGQLNTEAFF
v_gene: TRBV7-9; d_gene: TRBD1; j_gene: TRBJ2-5; abundance: once; CDR3nt: TGTGCCAGCAGCCGACAAGGACAGGGACAAGAGACCCAGTACTTC; CDR3aa: CASSRQGQGQETQYF
v_gene: TRBV29-1; d_gene: NA; j_gene: TRBJ1-3; abundance: NA; CDR3nt: TGCAGCGTTGTGGCAGCCAGTCCTGGAAACACCATATATTTT; CDR3aa: CSVVAASPGNTIYF
v_gene: TRBV12-3/TRBV12-4; d_gene: NA; j_gene: TRBJ2-3; abundance: NA; CDR3nt: TGTGCCAGCAGTTCCAGAGGGGACGGACCCACAGATACGCAGTATTTT; CDR3aa: CASSSRGDGPTDTQYF
v_gene: TRBV12-3/TRBV12-4; d_gene: NA; j_gene: TRBJ1-1; abundance: NA; CDR3nt: TGTGCCAGCAGTCGCCGGGACACCGGTGGAGCTTTCTTT; CDR3aa: CASSRRDTGGAFF
v_gene: TRBV7-8; d_gene: TRBD2; j_gene: TRBJ2-5; abundance: few; CDR3nt: TGTGCCAGCAGCGCGTACCCCGGGACTACTATGACCCAGTACTTC; CDR3aa: CASSAYPGTTMTQYF
v_gene: TRBV29-1; d_gene: NA; j_gene: TRBJ2-7; abundance: NA; CDR3nt: TGCAGCGTCGGGGGACAGTCGTACGAGCAGTACTTC; CDR3aa: CSVGGQSYEQYF
v_gene: TRBV7-4; d_gene: TRBD2; j_gene: TRBJ2-3; abundance: NA; CDR3nt: TGTGCCAGCAGCTCCCGGGGTAGCGGGAAGAACACAGATACGCAGTATTTT; CDR3aa: CASSSRGSGKNTDTQYF
v_gene: TRBV28; d_gene: NA; j_gene: TRBJ2-2; abundance: NA; CDR3nt: TGTGCCAGCAGTTTATCCAGGGAAGCCGGGGAGCTGTTTTTT; CDR3aa: CASSLSREAGELFF